This T cell receptor beta chain was captured in a study of blood T cell repertoires in COVID-19. Across the whole study: From the United States, Italy and Spain came samples of acute and convalescent COVID-19. The cDNA or gDNA used as material had been derived from T cells, B-cell-depleted T cells, or PBMCs.

The germline V gene encodes CDR1 ENHRY and CDR2 SYGVKD. The CDR3 is 16 residues long. V lost 0 bases to trimming and J lost 1 base, with 12 bases between them. Authors' analysis steps: Estimated nucleated cell counts came from reference gene primer amplification. Libraries were prepared by immunoSEQ multiplex PCR; TCRdb keeps only in-frame clonotypes and omits some of them. The V and J calls and clone size are taken from that table; D and trimming were inferred from the DNA. This sample yields 200,000 to 250,000 clones, of which approximately 86% are seen a single time; 10% belongs to the top ten. This clonotype originated in a woman between 50 and 59 years old with COVID-19, enrolled during active disease. The chain couples TRBV10-3 to TRBJ2-5; no clear D gene. The sample was peripheral blood. CDR3 DNA sequence: TGTGCCATCAGTGAGTCGACTTTGAGACTCCAAGAGACCCAGTACTTC. This translates into CAISESTLRLQETQYF.